Listed below are T cell receptor beta chains from one sample, sequenced in a study of T cell changes during pregnancy in multiple sclerosis. Only in-frame clones appear in the TCRdb table, and some are missing; sequencing was by immunoSEQ multiplex PCR. The sample holds about 77,000 clones, 75% to 90% seen once. Sequencing was performed on peripheral blood, taken before pregnancy. These receptors were obtained from a female donor with multiple sclerosis, enrolled in a pregnancy study. The conserved cysteine and the conserved F or W are not part of the CDR3 here.

V gene,CDR3 protein
TRBV29-1,SVEIGRGEQY
TRBV9,ASSPRAQGLDSPLH
TRBV10-1,ASSEGRGPYNEQF
TRBV11-1,ASSLIGTDTYNEQF
TRBV4-3,ASSQWVGAYEQY
TRBV4-1,ASSQSLRYEQY
TRBV12-5,ASSPGGGNQPQH
TRBV5-5,ASSLGMRILEQF
TRBV19,ASSKGAYRDDQPQH
TRBV6-6,ASSTTHSGGDYGYT
TRBV7-9,ASSSFRLNTEAF
TRBV4-1,ASSPRGSYNSPLH
TRBV14,ASSQDRGQYGYT
TRBV9,ASSPSGGFYNEQF
TRBV9,ASSVGGGMAF
TRBV7-2,ASSLEGAPGNTIY
TRBV7-8,ASSPSWREGNIQY
TRBV2,ASNSPRGRTEAF
TRBV9,ASSTEQGVGEKLF
TRBV29-1,SVRGRYGYT
TRBV5-1,ASSTTGGGTDTQY
TRBV21-1,ASSLARLADYNEQF
TRBV5-1,ASSLGRGLWETQY
TRBV5-1,ASSSPTSGYNEQF
TRBV6-1,ASTGVYGYT